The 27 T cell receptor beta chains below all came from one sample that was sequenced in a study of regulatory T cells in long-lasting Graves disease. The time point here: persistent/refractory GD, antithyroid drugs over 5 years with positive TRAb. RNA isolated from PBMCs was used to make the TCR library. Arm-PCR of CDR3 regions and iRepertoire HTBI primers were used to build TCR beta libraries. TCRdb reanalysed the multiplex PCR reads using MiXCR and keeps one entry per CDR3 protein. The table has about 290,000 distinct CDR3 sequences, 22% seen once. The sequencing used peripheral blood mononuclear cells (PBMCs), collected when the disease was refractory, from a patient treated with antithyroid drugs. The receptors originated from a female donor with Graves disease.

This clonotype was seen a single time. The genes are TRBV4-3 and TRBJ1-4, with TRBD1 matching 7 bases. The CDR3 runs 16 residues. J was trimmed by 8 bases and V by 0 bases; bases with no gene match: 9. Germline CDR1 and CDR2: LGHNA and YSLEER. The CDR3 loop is CASSQDINRGYEKLFF. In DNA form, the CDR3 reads TGCGCCAGCAGCCAAGATATAAACAGGGGTTACGAAAAACTGTTTTTT.

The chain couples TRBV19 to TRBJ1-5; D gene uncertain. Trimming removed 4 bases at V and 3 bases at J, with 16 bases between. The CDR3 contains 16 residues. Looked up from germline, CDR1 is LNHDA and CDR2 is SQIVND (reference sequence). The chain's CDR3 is CASSTRHDSPNQPQHF. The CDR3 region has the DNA TGTGCCAGTAGTACCCGACACGACTCCCCCAATCAGCCCCAGCATTTT.

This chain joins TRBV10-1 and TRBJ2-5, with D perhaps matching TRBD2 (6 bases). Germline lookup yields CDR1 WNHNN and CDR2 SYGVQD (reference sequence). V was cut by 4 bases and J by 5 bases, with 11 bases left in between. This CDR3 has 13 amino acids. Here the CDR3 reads CASSVGGSETQYF. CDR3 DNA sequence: TGCGCCAGCAGTGTTGGAGGGTCGGAGACCCAGTACTTC.

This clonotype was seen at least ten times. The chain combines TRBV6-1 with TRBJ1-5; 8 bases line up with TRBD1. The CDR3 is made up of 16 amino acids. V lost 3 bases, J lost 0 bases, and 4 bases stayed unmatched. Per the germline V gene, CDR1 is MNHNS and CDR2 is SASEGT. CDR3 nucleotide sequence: TGTGCCAGCAGTGACAGGGGGCTAGGTAGCAATCAGCCCCAGCATTTT. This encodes CASSDRGLGSNQPQHF.

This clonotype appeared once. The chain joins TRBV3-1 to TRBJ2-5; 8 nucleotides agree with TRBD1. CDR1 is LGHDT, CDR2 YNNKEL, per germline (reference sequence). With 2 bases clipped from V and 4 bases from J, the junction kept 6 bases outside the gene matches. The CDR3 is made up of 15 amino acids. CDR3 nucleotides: TGTGCCAGCAGCCAATCGGGAACAGGGGGAGAGACCCAGTACTTC. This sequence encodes CASSQSGTGGETQYF.

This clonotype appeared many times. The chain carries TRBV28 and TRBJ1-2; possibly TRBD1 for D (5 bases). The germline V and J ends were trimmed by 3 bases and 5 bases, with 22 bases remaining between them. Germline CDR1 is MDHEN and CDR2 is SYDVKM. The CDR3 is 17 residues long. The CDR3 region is CASSFGGREGILYGYTF. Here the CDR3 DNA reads TGTGCCAGCAGTTTCGGTGGCAGGGAGGGGATTTTATATGGCTACACCTTC.

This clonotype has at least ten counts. This chain's CDR3 is CASSFSGKQQETQYF. The CDR3 bases are TGTGCCAGCAGTTTCAGCGGGAAGCAACAAGAGACCCAGTACTTC. This chain uses TRBV12-3 or TRBV12-4 with TRBJ2-5; 7 nucleotides agree with TRBD2. V dropped 3 bases and J dropped 2; count of bases not matched to a gene: 6. This CDR3 has 15 amino acids.

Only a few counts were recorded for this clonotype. CDR3 amino acids: CASSPSKETQYF. In DNA, the CDR3 is TGTGCCAGCTCACCCAGTAAAGAGACCCAGTACTTC. The chain couples TRBV18 to TRBJ2-5, with D unresolved. Trimming removed 3 bases from V and 3 bases from J, with 5 bases in between. Germline V gives CDR1 KGHSH, CDR2 LQKENI. The CDR3 is made up of 12 amino acids.

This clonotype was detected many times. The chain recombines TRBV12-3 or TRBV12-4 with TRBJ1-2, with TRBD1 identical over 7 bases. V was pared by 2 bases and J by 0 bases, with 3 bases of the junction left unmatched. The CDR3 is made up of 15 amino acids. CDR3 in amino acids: CASSLTTGTNYGYTF. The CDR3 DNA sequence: TGTGCCAGCAGTTTAACGACAGGGACTAACTATGGCTACACCTTC.

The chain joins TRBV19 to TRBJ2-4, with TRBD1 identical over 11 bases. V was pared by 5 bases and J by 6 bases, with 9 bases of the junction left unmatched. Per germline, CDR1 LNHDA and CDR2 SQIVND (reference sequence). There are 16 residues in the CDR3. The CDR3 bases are TGTGCCAGTAGTCTACAGGACAGGGGGCTTGGAAACATTCAGTACTTC. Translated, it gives CASSLQDRGLGNIQYF.

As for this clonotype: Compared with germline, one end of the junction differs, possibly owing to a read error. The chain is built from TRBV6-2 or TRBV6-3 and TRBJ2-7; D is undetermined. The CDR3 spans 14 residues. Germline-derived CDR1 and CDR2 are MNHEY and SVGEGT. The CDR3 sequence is CASSFDLESYGQYF. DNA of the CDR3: TGTGCCAGCAGTTTCGACCTCGAATCCTACGGGCAGTACTTC.

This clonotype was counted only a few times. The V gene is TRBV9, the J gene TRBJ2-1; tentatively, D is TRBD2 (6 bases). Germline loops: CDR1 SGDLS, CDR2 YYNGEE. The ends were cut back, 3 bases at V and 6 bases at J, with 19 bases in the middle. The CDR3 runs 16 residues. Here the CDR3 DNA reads TGTGCCAGCAGCGCAGCCGGGACTCCCCAGGTCAATGAGCAGTTCTTC. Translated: CASSAAGTPQVNEQFF.

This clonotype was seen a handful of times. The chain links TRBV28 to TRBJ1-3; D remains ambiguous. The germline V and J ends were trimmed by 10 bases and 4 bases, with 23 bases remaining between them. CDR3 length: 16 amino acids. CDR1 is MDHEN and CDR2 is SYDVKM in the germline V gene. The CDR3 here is CATIESRGVRGNTIYF. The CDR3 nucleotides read TGTGCCACCATCGAATCGCGCGGGGTTAGAGGAAACACCATATATTTT.

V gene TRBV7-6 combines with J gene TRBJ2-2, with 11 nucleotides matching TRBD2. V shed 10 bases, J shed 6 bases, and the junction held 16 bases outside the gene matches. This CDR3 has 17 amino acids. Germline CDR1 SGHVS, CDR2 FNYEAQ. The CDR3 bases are TGTGCCACGGCGGCTAGCGGGAGGCGGATGGGCCCCGGGGAGCTGTTTTTT. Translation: CATAASGRRMGPGELFF.

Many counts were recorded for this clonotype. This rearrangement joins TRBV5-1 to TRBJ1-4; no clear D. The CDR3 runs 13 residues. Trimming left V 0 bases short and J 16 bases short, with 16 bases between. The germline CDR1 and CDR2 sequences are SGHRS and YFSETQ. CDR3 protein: CASSLAVGEVSFF. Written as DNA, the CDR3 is TGCGCCAGCAGCTTGGCCGTCGGGGAAGTTTCGTTTTTT.

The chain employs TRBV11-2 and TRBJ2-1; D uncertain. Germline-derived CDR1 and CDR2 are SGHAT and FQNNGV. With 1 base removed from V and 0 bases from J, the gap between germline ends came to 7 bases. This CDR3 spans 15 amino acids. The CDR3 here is CASSLVVGSYNEQFF. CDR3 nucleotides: TGTGCCAGCAGCTTAGTGGTGGGCTCCTACAATGAGCAGTTCTTC.

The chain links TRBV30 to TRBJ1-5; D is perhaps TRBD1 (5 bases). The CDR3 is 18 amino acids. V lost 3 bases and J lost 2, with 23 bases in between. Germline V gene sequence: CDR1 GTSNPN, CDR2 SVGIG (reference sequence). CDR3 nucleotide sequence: TGTGCCTGGAGCCCCGGGAGAAGGGGCGCTGGGGGCAATCAGCCCCAGCATTTT. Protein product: CAWSPGRRGAGGNQPQHF.

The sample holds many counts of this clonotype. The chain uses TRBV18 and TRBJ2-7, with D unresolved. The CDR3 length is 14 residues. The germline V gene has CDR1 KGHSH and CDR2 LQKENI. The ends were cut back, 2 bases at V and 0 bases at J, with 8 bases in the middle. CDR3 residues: CASSPGPSSYEQYF. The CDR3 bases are TGTGCCAGCTCACCAGGACCGAGCTCCTACGAGCAGTACTTC.

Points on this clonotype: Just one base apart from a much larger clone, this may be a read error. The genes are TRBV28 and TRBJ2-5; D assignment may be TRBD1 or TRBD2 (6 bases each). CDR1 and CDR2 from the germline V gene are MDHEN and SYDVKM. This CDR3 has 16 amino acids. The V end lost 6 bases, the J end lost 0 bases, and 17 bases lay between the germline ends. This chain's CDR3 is CASSQPAGEDQETQYF. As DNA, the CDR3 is TGTGCCAGCAGCCAACCGGCAGGGGAGGACCAAGAGACCCAGTACTTC.

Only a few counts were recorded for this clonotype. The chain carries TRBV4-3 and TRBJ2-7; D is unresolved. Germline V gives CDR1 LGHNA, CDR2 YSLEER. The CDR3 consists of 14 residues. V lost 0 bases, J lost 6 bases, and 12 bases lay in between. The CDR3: CASSQEIRLGEQYF. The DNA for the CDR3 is TGCGCCAGCAGCCAAGAAATCAGGCTCGGCGAGCAGTACTTC.

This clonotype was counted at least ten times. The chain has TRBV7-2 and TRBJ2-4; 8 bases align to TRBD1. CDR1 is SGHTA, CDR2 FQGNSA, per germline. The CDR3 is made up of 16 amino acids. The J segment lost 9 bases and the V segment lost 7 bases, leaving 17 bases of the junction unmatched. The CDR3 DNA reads TGTGCCAGCAACTTTCAGACAGGGGCGCAAGGGGGCATTCAGTACTTC. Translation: CASNFQTGAQGGIQYF.

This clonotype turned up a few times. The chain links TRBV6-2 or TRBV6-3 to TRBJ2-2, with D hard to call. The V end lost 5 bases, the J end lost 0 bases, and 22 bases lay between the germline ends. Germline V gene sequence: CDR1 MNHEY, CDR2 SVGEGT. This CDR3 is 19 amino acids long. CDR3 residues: CASSEAGTASYSNTGELFF. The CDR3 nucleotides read TGTGCCAGCAGTGAAGCCGGTACAGCAAGCTATTCGAACACCGGGGAGCTGTTTTTT.

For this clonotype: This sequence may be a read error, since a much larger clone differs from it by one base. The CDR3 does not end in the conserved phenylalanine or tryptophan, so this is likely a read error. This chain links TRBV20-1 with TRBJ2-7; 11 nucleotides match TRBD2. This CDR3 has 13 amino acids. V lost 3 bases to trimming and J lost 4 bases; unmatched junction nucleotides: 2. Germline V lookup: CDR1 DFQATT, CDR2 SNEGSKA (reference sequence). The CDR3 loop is CSARASGRYEQYS. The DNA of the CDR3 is TGCAGTGCTAGGGCTAGCGGGAGGTACGAGCAGTACTCC.

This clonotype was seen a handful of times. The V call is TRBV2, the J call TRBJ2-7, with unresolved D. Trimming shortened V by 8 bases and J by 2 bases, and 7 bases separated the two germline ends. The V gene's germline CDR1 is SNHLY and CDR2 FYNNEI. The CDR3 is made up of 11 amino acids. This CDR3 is CASLLTYEQYF. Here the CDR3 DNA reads TGTGCCAGCCTTCTCACCTACGAGCAGTACTTC.

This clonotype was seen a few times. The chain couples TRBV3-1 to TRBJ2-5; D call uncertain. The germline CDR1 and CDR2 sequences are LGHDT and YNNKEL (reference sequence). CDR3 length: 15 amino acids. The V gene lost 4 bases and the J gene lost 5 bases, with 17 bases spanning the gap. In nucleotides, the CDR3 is TGTGCCAGCAGCCGCCAAAGCTCTCAGGCCGAGACCCAGTACTTC. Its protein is CASSRQSSQAETQYF.

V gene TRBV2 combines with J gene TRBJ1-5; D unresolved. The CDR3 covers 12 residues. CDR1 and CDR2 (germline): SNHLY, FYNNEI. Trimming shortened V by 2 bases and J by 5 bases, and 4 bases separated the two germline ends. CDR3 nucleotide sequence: TGTGCCAGCAGTGAATTCTATCAGCCCCAGCATTTT. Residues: CASSEFYQPQHF.

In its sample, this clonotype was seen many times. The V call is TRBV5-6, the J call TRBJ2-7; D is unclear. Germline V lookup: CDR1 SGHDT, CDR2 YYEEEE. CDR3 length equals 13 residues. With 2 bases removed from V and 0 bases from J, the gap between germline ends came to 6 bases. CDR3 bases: TGTGCCAGCAGCTTTACGACCTCCTACGAGCAGTACTTC. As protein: CASSFTTSYEQYF. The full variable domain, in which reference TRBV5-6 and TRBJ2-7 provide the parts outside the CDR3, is DAGVTQSPTHLIKTRGQQVTLRCSPKSGHDTVSWYQQALGQGPQFIFQYYEEEERQRGNFPDRFSGHQFPNYSSELNVNALLLGDSALYLCASSFTTSYEQYFGPGTRLTVT.